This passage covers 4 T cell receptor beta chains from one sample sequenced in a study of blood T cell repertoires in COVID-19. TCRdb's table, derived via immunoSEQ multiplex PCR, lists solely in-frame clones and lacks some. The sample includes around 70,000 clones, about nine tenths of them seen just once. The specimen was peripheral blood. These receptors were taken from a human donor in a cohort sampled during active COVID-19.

CDR3 sequence reads: CASSSLRQGDSNQPQHF. CDR3 DNA: TGTGCCAGCAGTTCCCTACGACAGGGCGATAGCAATCAGCCCCAGCATTTT. The chain couples TRBV28 to TRBJ1-5, with 7 bases that match TRBD1. V was clipped by 4 bases and J by 0 bases; unmatched bases: 9. CDR1 is MDHEN and CDR2 is SYDVKM in the germline V gene. This CDR3 comprises 17 residues.

In DNA form, the CDR3 reads TGCAGCGTCCTCTCGCGGGGAGTCTACGAGCAGTACTTC. The encoded protein is CSVLSRGVYEQYF. The chain uses TRBV29-1 and TRBJ2-7; possibly TRBD2 for D (6 bases). The germline V gene has CDR1 SQVTM and CDR2 ANQGSEA. The ends were cut back, 6 bases at V and 3 bases at J, with 15 bases in the middle. CDR3 length equals 13 residues.

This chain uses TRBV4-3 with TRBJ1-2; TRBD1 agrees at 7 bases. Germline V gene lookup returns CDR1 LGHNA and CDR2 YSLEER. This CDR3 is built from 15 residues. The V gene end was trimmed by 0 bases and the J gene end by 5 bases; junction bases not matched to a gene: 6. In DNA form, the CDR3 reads TGCGCCAGCAGCCAAGATAGGGGGCGCAATTATGGCTACACCTTC. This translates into CASSQDRGRNYGYTF.

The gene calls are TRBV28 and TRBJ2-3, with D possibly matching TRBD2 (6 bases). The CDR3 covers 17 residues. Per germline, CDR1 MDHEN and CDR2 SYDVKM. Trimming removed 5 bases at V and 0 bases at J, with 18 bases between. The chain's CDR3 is CASSPSGLLTSTDTQYF. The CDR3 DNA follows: TGTGCCAGCAGTCCGTCGGGACTTTTAACTAGCACAGATACGCAGTATTTT. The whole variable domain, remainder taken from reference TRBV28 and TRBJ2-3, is DVKVTQSSRYLVKRTGEKVFLECVQDMDHENMFWYRQDPGLGLRLIYFSYDVKMKEKGDIPEGYSVSREKKERFSLILESASTNQTSMYLCASSPSGLLTSTDTQYFGPGTRLTVL.